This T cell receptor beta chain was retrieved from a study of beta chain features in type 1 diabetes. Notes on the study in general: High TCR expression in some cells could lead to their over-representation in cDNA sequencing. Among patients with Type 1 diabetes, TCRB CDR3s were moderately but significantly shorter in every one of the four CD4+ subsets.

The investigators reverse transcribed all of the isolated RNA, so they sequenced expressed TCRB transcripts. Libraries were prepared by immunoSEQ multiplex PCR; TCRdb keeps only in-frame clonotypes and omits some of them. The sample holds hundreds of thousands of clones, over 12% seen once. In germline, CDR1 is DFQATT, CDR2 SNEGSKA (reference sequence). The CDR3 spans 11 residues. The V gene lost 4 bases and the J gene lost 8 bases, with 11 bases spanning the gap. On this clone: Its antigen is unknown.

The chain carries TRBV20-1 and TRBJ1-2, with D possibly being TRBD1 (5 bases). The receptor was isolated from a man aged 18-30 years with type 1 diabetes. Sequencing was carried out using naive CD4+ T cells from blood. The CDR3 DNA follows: TGCAGTGCTACTAGACAGAAGGGCTACACCTTC. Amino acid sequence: CSATRQKGYTF.